The 27 T cell receptor beta chains reported below all come from one sample, sequenced in a study of cytomegalovirus exposure and HLA in healthy donors. PCR used 60 Vbeta primers and 13 Jbeta primers. Sequenced by immunoSEQ multiplex PCR; TCRdb stores in-frame clones only, minus some. The sample lists 110,000 to 150,000 clones, about 80% occurring once. The specimen sequenced was PBMCs. Receptor source: a man in his forties in good health and CMV-seronegative.

The chain combines TRBV4-1 with TRBJ2-7; the match to TRBD1 covers 8 bases. Looked up from germline, CDR1 is MGHRA and CDR2 is YSYEKL. The V and J ends lost 0 bases and 7 bases, in that order; junction bases with no gene match: 8. This CDR3 is built from 15 residues. CDR3 DNA sequence: TGCGCCAGCAGCCAAGAAGGTCAGGGGGCGAGGGAGCAGTACTTC. Translation: CASSQEGQGAREQYF.

V is TRBV5-6 and J is TRBJ1-5; D is unclear. Germline CDR1 and CDR2: SGHDT and YYEEEE. This CDR3 spans 14 amino acids. With 5 bases removed from V and 1 base from J, the gap between germline ends came to 10 bases. This CDR3 reads CASRDSRSNQPQHF. CDR3 nucleotide sequence: TGTGCCAGCAGGGACTCACGGAGCAATCAGCCCCAGCATTTT.

This clone was found once. This CDR3 reads CASSSGGAGYEQYF. For the CDR3, the DNA is TGTGCCAGCAGCTCAGGGGGCGCAGGCTACGAGCAGTACTTC. V usage is TRBV5-4 and J usage is TRBJ2-7; TRBD1 matches at 8 bases. Looked up from germline, CDR1 is SGHNT and CDR2 is YYREEE (reference sequence). Losses at the gene ends were 3 bases for V and 3 bases for J; bases not matched to a gene: 5. The CDR3 is 14 residues long.

The rearrangement joins TRBV5-1 to TRBJ2-3; 11 nucleotides agree with TRBD2. The germline CDR1 and CDR2 sequences are SGHRS and YFSETQ. The CDR3 loop spans 14 amino acids. Unmatched junction bases numbered 4, after V lost 1 base and J lost 9 bases. The CDR3: CASSLSLAGGTQYF. The CDR3 bases are TGCGCCAGCAGCTTGTCGCTAGCGGGGGGCACGCAGTATTTT.

This chain links TRBV7-9 with TRBJ1-1, with TRBD1 identical over 9 bases. Germline values: CDR1 SEHNR, CDR2 FQNEAQ (reference sequence). The trim removed 5 bases at V and 3 bases at J, leaving 7 bases unmatched. The CDR3 has 15 residues. The CDR3 DNA sequence: TGTGCCAGCAGCCAAAGACAGGGGGAGTACACTGAAGCTTTCTTT. This gives the protein CASSQRQGEYTEAFF.

The genes are TRBV30 and TRBJ2-6; 7 bases line up with TRBD1. The junction had 11 bases not matched to a gene; V was cut back by 3 bases and J by 3 bases. In germline, CDR1 is GTSNPN, CDR2 SVGIG (reference sequence). This CDR3 spans 17 amino acids. The CDR3 is CAWRSGRGFRGANVLTF. As DNA, the CDR3 is TGTGCCTGGAGGAGCGGCAGGGGGTTTCGTGGGGCCAACGTCCTGACTTTC.

This clone was found a few times. This chain joins TRBV4-3 and TRBJ1-2; tentatively, D is TRBD1 (5 bases). Trimming took off 1 base at V and 9 bases at J, with 15 bases between the two ends. This CDR3 spans 14 amino acids. In germline, CDR1 is LGHNA, CDR2 YSLEER. The CDR3 region has the DNA TGCGCCAGCAGCCAAGTAGGCAGGGCCCTGAGCTACACCTTC. Its protein product is CASSQVGRALSYTF.

The J gene is TRBJ2-5, the V gene TRBV5-1; the D gene is possibly TRBD1 (6 bases). CDR1 and CDR2 (germline): SGHRS, YFSETQ. With 4 bases removed from V and 2 bases from J, the gap between germline ends came to 12 bases. The CDR3 contains 14 residues. The CDR3 here is CASSMGHGQETQYF. The CDR3 nucleotides read TGCGCCAGCAGCATGGGACACGGTCAAGAGACCCAGTACTTC.

V gene TRBV27 combines with J gene TRBJ1-6, with D tentatively TRBD1 (6 bases). The CDR3 runs 14 residues. Germline-derived CDR1 and CDR2 are MNHEY and SMNVEV (reference sequence). Deletions cut 6 bases from V and 9 bases from J, with 15 bases between. The CDR3 DNA reads TGTGCCAGCAGCTACAGGGATATGGGTTCACCCCTCCACTTT. It yields the protein CASSYRDMGSPLHF.

The V and J genes are TRBV21-1 and TRBJ1-3. TRBV21-1 is a listed pseudogene. The CDR3 has 13 residues. CDR3 in amino acids: CASSPTEGNTIYF. Written as DNA, the CDR3 is TGTGCCAGCAGCCCGACTGAGGGAAACACCATATATTTT.

This chain joins TRBV4-1 and TRBJ2-7; 7 nucleotides line up with TRBD1. This CDR3 comprises 15 residues. Germline CDR1 MGHRA, CDR2 YSYEKL. The J segment lost 2 bases and the V segment lost 3 bases, leaving 7 bases of the junction unmatched. The CDR3 sequence is CASSHPGQEPYEQYF. The CDR3 DNA is TGCGCCAGCAGCCACCCTGGACAGGAACCCTACGAGCAGTACTTC.

The chain employs TRBV28 and TRBJ2-1; D call uncertain. V dropped 1 base and J dropped 0 bases, with 10 bases sitting between them. Germline V gene data show CDR1 as MDHEN and CDR2 as SYDVKM. The CDR3 runs to 16 residues. The CDR3 DNA sequence: TGTGCCAGCAGTTTATACTCGCGAACCTCCTACAATGAGCAGTTCTTC. This translates into CASSLYSRTSYNEQFF.

This clone has a handful of counts. The J gene is TRBJ1-5, the V gene TRBV19; D gene ambiguous. The CDR3 has 14 amino acids. Looked up from germline, CDR1 is LNHDA and CDR2 is SQIVND (reference sequence). V was clipped by 5 bases and J by 4 bases, with 12 bases between them. The CDR3 nucleotides read TGTGCCAGTAGTTTTGAAGGGAGGAATCAGCCCCAGCATTTT. Its protein is CASSFEGRNQPQHF.

The chain couples TRBV7-2 to TRBJ2-1; D might be TRBD1 (5 bases). The CDR3 totals 12 residues. V was clipped by 1 base and J by 15 bases, with 13 bases between them. Per germline, CDR1 SGHTA and CDR2 FQGNSA. The CDR3 DNA is TGTGCCAGCAGCTTAGACCAGGGTACTCGGTTCTTC. Its translation: CASSLDQGTRFF.

The chain combines TRBV19 with TRBJ1-6; TRBD1 might be the D (6 bases). This CDR3 is built from 14 residues. Between the trimmed V and J ends, which lost 6 bases and 9 bases, there was a span of 15 bases. CDR1 is LNHDA, CDR2 SQIVND, per germline (reference sequence). CDR3 sequence: CASSPGVRGSPLHF. CDR3 bases: TGTGCCAGTAGCCCAGGGGTCCGTGGTTCACCCCTCCACTTT. The full variable domain, its missing parts supplied by reference TRBV19 and TRBJ1-6, is DGGITQSPKYLFRKEGQNVTLSCEQNLNHDAMYWYRQDPGQGLRLIYYSQIVNDFQKGDIAEGYSVSREKKESFPLTVTSAQKNPTAFYLCASSPGVRGSPLHFGNGTRLTVT.

This clone was observed a handful of times. The rearrangement links TRBV27 to TRBJ2-4; the match to TRBD2 covers 10 bases. In germline, CDR1 is MNHEY, CDR2 SMNVEV (reference sequence). There are 19 residues in the CDR3. With 2 bases clipped from V and 2 bases from J, the junction kept 12 bases outside the gene matches. In nucleotides, the CDR3 is TGTGCCAGCAGTTTAAGGTTCAGCGGGGGGGCAATGACCAAAAACATTCAGTACTTC. Translation gives CASSLRFSGGAMTKNIQYF.

The chain recombines TRBV15 with TRBJ1-2; TRBD1 matches 8 bases. Germline CDR1 reads LNHNV; CDR2 reads YYDKDF (reference sequence). The CDR3 is made up of 14 amino acids. V trimming: 0 bases; J trimming: 5 bases; junction bases outside the gene matches: 2. In nucleotides, the CDR3 is TGTGCCACCAGCAGAGAAGGGACAGGATATGGCTACACCTTC. Protein sequence: CATSREGTGYGYTF.

The chain joins TRBV30 to TRBJ1-4, with a weak D call TRBD1 (6 bases). V was cut by 0 bases and J by 4 bases, with 6 bases left in between. The CDR3 totals 13 residues. Germline CDR1 is GTSNPN and CDR2 is SVGIG (reference sequence). In DNA, the CDR3 is TGTGCCTGGAGTGTACAGGGTAATGAAAAACTGTTTTTT. This encodes CAWSVQGNEKLFF. Combining the CDR3 with reference TRBV30 and TRBJ1-4 gives the whole variable domain SQTIHQWPATLVQPVGSPLSLECTVEGTSNPNLYWYRQAAGRGLQLLFYSVGIGQISSEVPQNLSASRPQDRQFILSSKKLLLSDSGFYLCAWSVQGNEKLFFGSGTQLSVL.

The V gene is TRBV10-2, the J gene TRBJ1-5; D gene ambiguous. Germline assignment: CDR1 WSHSY and CDR2 SAAADI. Trimming shortened V by 4 bases and J by 0 bases, and 10 bases separated the two germline ends. CDR3 size: 15 residues. The CDR3 DNA reads TGCGCCAGCAGTGGTGGCAGGAATAGCAATCAGCCCCAGCATTTT. Translating gives CASSGGRNSNQPQHF.

In this sample, this clone turned up a few times. The CDR3 loop reads CASRNGGAYEQYF. CDR3 bases: TGTGCCAGCAGAAATGGGGGCGCCTACGAGCAGTACTTC. The gene calls are TRBV5-4 and TRBJ2-7, with TRBD1 as a possible D gene (6 bases). V gave up 5 bases and J gave up 2 bases, with 11 bases separating them. The CDR3 has 13 residues. CDR1 and CDR2 from the germline V gene are SGHNT and YYREEE (reference sequence). The variable domain in full, completed from reference TRBV5-4 and TRBJ2-7, reads ETGVTQSPTHLIKTRGQQVTLRCSSQSGHNTVSWYQQALGQGPQFIFQYYREEENGRGNFPPRFSGLQFPNYSSELNVNALELDDSALYLCASRNGGAYEQYFGPGTRLTVT.

The chain links TRBV25-1 to TRBJ2-3, with a possible D match to TRBD1 (6 bases). Trimming cost V 5 bases and J 1 base, with 10 bases left between them. In germline, CDR1 is MGHDK, CDR2 SYGVNS. The CDR3 extends over 14 amino acids. The CDR3 spells CASSRQAGTDTQYF. In DNA form, the CDR3 reads TGTGCCAGCAGTAGACAGGCGGGCACAGATACGCAGTATTTT.

The J gene is TRBJ1-1, the V gene TRBV7-6; TRBD1 is a possible D gene (6 bases). Per germline, CDR1 SGHVS and CDR2 FNYEAQ. This CDR3 is built from 15 residues. V lost 5 bases and J 10 bases, leaving 23 bases between the germline ends. The CDR3 sequence: CASSPLDSLDTPAFF. The CDR3 DNA follows: TGTGCCAGCAGCCCCTTGGACAGCCTCGATACCCCAGCTTTCTTT.

The chain uses TRBV6-6 and TRBJ2-3, with 8 bases identical to TRBD1. Germline CDR1 reads MNHNY; CDR2 reads SVGAGI (reference sequence). The CDR3 is made up of 14 amino acids. V lost 6 bases to trimming and J lost 1 base; unmatched junction nucleotides: 3. This CDR3 reads CASSPTGGTDTQYF. The CDR3 coding sequence is TGTGCCAGCAGCCCGACAGGGGGCACAGATACGCAGTATTTT.

In DNA form, the CDR3 reads TGCAGCGTTGTTGCGGGGGTGGACTACGAGCAGTACTTC. It translates to CSVVAGVDYEQYF. The chain carries TRBV29-1 and TRBJ2-7; 7 nucleotides agree with TRBD2. The CDR3 totals 13 residues. Germline V gene lookup returns CDR1 SQVTM and CDR2 ANQGSEA. Unmatched junction bases numbered 6, after V lost 4 bases and J lost 3 bases.

The sample holds one count of this clone. This chain joins TRBV2 and TRBJ2-7, with 14 positions matching TRBD2. The CDR3 has 15 residues. The germline V gene encodes CDR1 SNHLY and CDR2 FYNNEI. V shed 5 bases and J 5 bases; nucleotides not matched to a gene: 5. The CDR3 DNA reads as TGTGCCAGCAGTCCCCCGGGACTAGCGGGGGACGAGCAGTACTTC. The encoded protein is CASSPPGLAGDEQYF.

The V gene is TRBV11-2, the J gene TRBJ2-7; D not resolved. The CDR3 has 14 residues. V was pared by 0 bases and J by 6 bases, with 12 bases between. Germline values: CDR1 SGHAT, CDR2 FQNNGV. The CDR3 DNA reads TGTGCCAGCAGCTTAGACCCGGTGTACCGCGAGCAGTACTTC. Amino acids: CASSLDPVYREQYF.

J is TRBJ1-1 and V is TRBV6-1, with 11 bases identical to TRBD1. Germline CDR1 and CDR2: MNHNS and SASEGT. This CDR3 is built from 15 residues. With 4 bases clipped from V and 7 bases from J, the junction kept 8 bases outside the gene matches. CDR3 in DNA: TGTGCCAGCAGTGCTAAATCCGGGACAGGGGGTGAAGCTTTCTTT. Protein product: CASSAKSGTGGEAFF.